This is a list of T cell receptor beta chains from one sample in a study of blood T cell repertoires in COVID-19. Clones were read by immunoSEQ multiplex PCR, and TCRdb kept only the in-frame ones, dropping some. The repertoire holds roughly 180,000 clones, with more than 75% as singletons. What was sequenced was PBMCs or T cells enriched from blood (not recorded which). These receptors were taken from a man aged 55 to 70 who had been exposed to COVID-19. Each CDR3 is given with its conserved first and last residue. The order of the fields is clone size, V gene, D gene, J gene, CDR3 DNA, CDR3 protein. A D gene is named only where the DNA matches it firmly. Clone sizes are given selectively: once, few, many, or a class where the clone is expanded.

>once|TRBV19|NA|TRBJ1-2
TGTGCCAGTAGTATGGTCCCGGTCAGGGTAAATGGCTACACCTTC
CASSMVPVRVNGYTF
>NA|TRBV5-1|NA|TRBJ1-2
TGCGCCAGCAGCTTGGACAGCAACTTCGTTGGCACCTTC
CASSLDSNFVGTF
>NA|TRBV2|NA|TRBJ1-2
TGTGCCAGCAGTGATCAACCGACAGGCTATGGCTACACCTTC
CASSDQPTGYGYTF
>NA|TRBV6-5|TRBD2|TRBJ2-1
TGTGCCAGCAAGCCTAGCGGGATCCGTGAGCAGTTCTTC
CASKPSGIREQFF
>NA|TRBV19|NA|TRBJ1-1
TGTGCCAGTAGCCAGGGGACTGAAGCTTTCTTT
CASSQGTEAFF
>few|TRBV20-1|NA|TRBJ2-7
TGCAGTGCTAGTCCGGGGTCCTACGAGCAGTACTTC
CSASPGSYEQYF
>NA|TRBV7-8|TRBD2|TRBJ2-7
TGTGCCAGCAGCTTAGTAGGGTCTAGCGGGAGTTCCTACGAGCAGTACTTC
CASSLVGSSGSSYEQYF
>NA|TRBV9|NA|TRBJ2-7
TGTGCCAGCAGCGGACAGGCCTCCTACGAGCAGTACTTC
CASSGQASYEQYF
>NA|TRBV19|TRBD1|TRBJ1-5
TGTGCCAGTAAGGCAGGGGGGCAGCCCCAGCATTTT
CASKAGGQPQHF
>NA|TRBV6-5|NA|TRBJ2-7
TGTGCCAGCAGTCGGCAGGCAAACCTCTACGAGCAGTACTTC
CASSRQANLYEQYF
>NA|TRBV11-3|TRBD2|TRBJ2-1
TGTGCCAGCAGCTTAGCGGTCGGGAGGGTCAATGAGCAGTTCTTC
CASSLAVGRVNEQFF
>few|TRBV30|NA|TRBJ1-1
TGTGCCTGGAGTACCGGGGTGAACACTGAAGCTTTCTTT
CAWSTGVNTEAFF
>NA|TRBV6-6|TRBD2|TRBJ2-2
TGTGCCAGCACCCTTCTAGCGGGAGGGGACACCGGGGAGCTGTTTTTT
CASTLLAGGDTGELFF
>NA|TRBV19|TRBD1|TRBJ2-7
TGTGCCAGTAGTACCGGGACAGGGACCCCCGAGCAGTACTTC
CASSTGTGTPEQYF
>once|TRBV27|TRBD2|TRBJ2-1
TGTGCCAGCAGTTTCGCGACTAGCGGGCCTTACAATGAGCAGTTCTTC
CASSFATSGPYNEQFF
>NA|TRBV28|NA|TRBJ1-3
TGTGCCAGCAGTCGGGGGGACCCTGGAAACACCATATATTTT
CASSRGDPGNTIYF
>once|TRBV3-1/TRBV3-2|NA|TRBJ2-7
TGTGCCAGCAGCCAAGAGGACTTCTCCTACGAGCAGTACTTC
CASSQEDFSYEQYF
>NA|TRBV6-5|NA|TRBJ2-1
TGTGCCAGCAGCAGGGAAGGTGAGGCGGGGGAGCAGTTCTTC
CASSREGEAGEQFF
>NA|TRBV29-1|NA|TRBJ1-3
TGCGCGCGGGAATCTGGAAACACCATATATTTT
CARESGNTIYF
>NA|TRBV19|NA|TRBJ1-6
TGTGCCAGTCGACGACAACAAGGCTGGAATTCACCCCTCCACTTT
CASRRQQGWNSPLHF
>NA|TRBV7-9|TRBD2|TRBJ2-5
TGTGCCTCCCGAACTAGCGCAAACCAAGAGACCCAGTACTTC
CASRTSANQETQYF
>NA|TRBV25-1|NA|TRBJ1-5
TGTGCCAGCAGTGAATACGGGGGAGATCAGCCCCAGCATTTT
CASSEYGGDQPQHF
>many|TRBV2|NA|TRBJ1-3
TGTGCCAGCAGCGTAGAAGCGTTTTCACTCCTATATTTT
CASSVEAFSLLYF
>NA|TRBV10-2|NA|TRBJ2-1
TGCGCCACCGGACTCGTATCGGGGGAGCAGTTCTTC
CATGLVSGEQFF
>NA|TRBV19|TRBD1|TRBJ1-2
TGTGCCAGTAGAGGGACAGTCAACTATGGCTACACCTTC
CASRGTVNYGYTF
>NA|TRBV19|NA|TRBJ1-5
TGTGCCAGTACTTCGACAGACGGTAGCAATCAGCCCCAGCATTTT
CASTSTDGSNQPQHF
>few|TRBV10-2|NA|TRBJ1-5
TGCGCCAGCAGTGAGTCGGGACACCGAGGCGGCAATCAGCCCCAGCATTTT
CASSESGHRGGNQPQHF
>NA|TRBV30|NA|TRBJ2-2
NA
CAWNSGQGNTGELFF
>few|TRBV7-2|TRBD2|TRBJ2-3
TGTGCCAGCAGCTTAGTGGGGAGCGGGAGGGCCAGAGATACGCAGTATTTT
CASSLVGSGRARDTQYF
>NA|TRBV21-1|NA|TRBJ2-3
TGTGCCAGCAGCGCCCTGCCCCTTAGCGGTACTAGCACAGATACGCAGTATTTT
CASSALPLSGTSTDTQYF
>few|TRBV19|NA|TRBJ2-7
TGTGCCAGTAGTATGAGGGGAGGCGAGCAGTACTTC
CASSMRGGEQYF
>NA|TRBV29-1|NA|TRBJ1-2
TGCAGCGTTGAGGGGCAGACCACCTATGGCTACACCTTC
CSVEGQTTYGYTF
>NA|TRBV27|NA|TRBJ1-2
TGTGCCAGCAGTTTATCGTGGGCCACTAACTATGGCTACACCTTC
CASSLSWATNYGYTF
>NA|TRBV24-1|NA|TRBJ2-3
TGTGCCACCAGTGATCCCCCCCGGGGGACAGATACGCAGTATTTT
CATSDPPRGTDTQYF
>few|TRBV30|NA|TRBJ1-5
TGTGCCTGGAGGGGTGGGGGGAGCAATCAGCCCCAGCATTTT
CAWRGGGSNQPQHF
>NA|TRBV6-6|TRBD2|TRBJ2-7
TGTGCCAGCAGTTACGGGACTAGTCGCGAGCAGTACTTC
CASSYGTSREQYF
>NA|TRBV7-2|TRBD1|TRBJ1-2
TGTGCCAGCAGCTTAACCAGGGGGCTGGATGGCTACACCTTC
CASSLTRGLDGYTF
>NA|TRBV18|TRBD2|TRBJ2-5
TGTGCCAGCTCACCGACTAGCGGGAGTGAGACCCAGTACTTC
CASSPTSGSETQYF
>NA|TRBV6-5|NA|TRBJ2-7
TGTGCCAGCAGCCGGGACTGGGCCCCCTCCTACGAGCAGTACTTC
CASSRDWAPSYEQYF
>once|TRBV27|TRBD1|TRBJ2-3
TGTGCCAGCAGACGACAGGGGAATACGCAGTATTTT
CASRRQGNTQYF
>NA|TRBV11-3|NA|TRBJ2-3
TGTGCCAGCACCTCCGGGAACACAGATACGCAGTATTTT
CASTSGNTDTQYF
>NA|TRBV11-2|TRBD1|TRBJ1-2
TGTGCCAGCAGCCCCAGGACAGGGGATGGCTACACCTTC
CASSPRTGDGYTF
>NA|TRBV18|NA|TRBJ2-1
TGTGCCAGCTCACCACGAGGAATGGTGCATGAGCAGTTCTTC
CASSPRGMVHEQFF
>NA|TRBV29-1|NA|TRBJ2-7
TGCAGCGTTCGTGGTTCGAGCTCCTACGAGCAGTACTTC
CSVRGSSSYEQYF
>NA|TRBV24-1|NA|TRBJ2-5
TGTGCCACCAGTGATTCCCCAGTCCAAGAGACCCAGTACTTC
CATSDSPVQETQYF
>NA|TRBV30|TRBD1|TRBJ1-5
TGTGCCTGGAGTGCTGACAGGGGGTTTCAGCCCCAGCATTTT
CAWSADRGFQPQHF
>NA|TRBV19|NA|TRBJ1-5
TGTGCCAGTAGTTCCCAGAAAAGCAATCAGCCCCAGCATTTT
CASSSQKSNQPQHF
>NA|TRBV27|TRBD1|TRBJ2-7
TGTGCCAGCAGTAAACCGGGACAGGGCATGGTGGGCGAGCAGTACTTC
CASSKPGQGMVGEQYF
>NA|TRBV21-1|NA|TRBJ2-5
TGTGCCAGCAGCTCGCAGGTCGGGGGGGGCCGTGAGACCCAGTACTTC
CASSSQVGGGRETQYF
>NA|TRBV6-5|NA|TRBJ2-5
TGTGCCAGCAGTCTCGGGACAAACCAAGAGACCCAGTACTTC
CASSLGTNQETQYF
>NA|TRBV3-1/TRBV3-2|TRBD1|TRBJ1-1
TGTGCCAGCAGCCAAGGGTTCGAGGGGGCCGCTGAAGCTTTCTTT
CASSQGFEGAAEAFF
>NA|TRBV6-2/TRBV6-3|NA|TRBJ2-6
TGTGCCAGCAGTGCACAGGGACCTGGGGCCAACGTCCTGACTTTC
CASSAQGPGANVLTF
>NA|TRBV20-1|NA|TRBJ1-4
TGCAGTGCTAGTTACGGAGATAATGAAAAACTGTTTTTT
CSASYGDNEKLFF